This TCR beta chain was profiled in a study of PD-1 blockade in classical Hodgkin lymphoma. Study information: Every 2 weeks, patients had 3 mg/kg nivolumab intravenously.

Trimming removed 0 bases from V and 6 bases from J, with 8 bases in between. Germline values: CDR1 LNHNV, CDR2 YYDKDF (reference sequence). The CDR3 is made up of 13 amino acids. Each patient's relapse followed autologous stem cell transplantation, and brentuximab vedotin exposure varied. The data were produced by immunoSEQ multiplex PCR, yet TCRdb's version contains in-frame clones alone and is incomplete. The sample yields around 96,000 clones, roughly 84% seen once. This clonotype originated in a human donor with classical Hodgkin lymphoma. The starting material was peripheral blood mononuclear cells (PBMCs), obtained at baseline. V is TRBV15 and J is TRBJ1-1, with D maybe TRBD1 (6 bases). The DNA of the CDR3 is TGTGCCACCAGCAGAGACTCAGGGGCTGAAGCTTTCTTT. As protein: CATSRDSGAEAFF.